Listed here are 24 T cell receptor beta chains from one sample, sequenced in a study of blood T cell repertoires in COVID-19. Here immunoSEQ multiplex PCR was the method, and the copy in TCRdb shows in-frame clones only, minus some. The profile covers 300,000 to 400,000 clones, with 70% to 90% appearing a single time and around 4.2% taken by the ten largest. The sample was PBMCs or T cells enriched from blood (not recorded which). The receptors were gathered from a woman aged 35 to 49 with acute COVID-19.

The count of this clone is one. The CDR3, as DNA: TGTGCCAGCTCCCCCCGGGACGGGGGATATGAAAAACTGTTTTTT. It yields the protein CASSPRDGGYEKLFF. This chain connects TRBV18 to TRBJ1-4; D may be TRBD1 (5 bases). Germline CDR1 KGHSH, CDR2 LQKENI. Deletions cut 6 bases from V and 6 bases from J, with 17 bases between. CDR3 length: 15 amino acids.

This clone was counted only a few times. The chain links TRBV11-1 to TRBJ2-5, with a possible D match to TRBD1 (5 bases). The CDR3 covers 13 residues. Trimming took 5 bases from V and 4 from J, leaving 11 bases between them. CDR1 and CDR2 (germline): SGHAT, FQDESV (reference sequence). CDR3: CASSPTVLETQYF. Here the CDR3 DNA reads TGTGCCAGCAGCCCGACAGTGTTAGAGACCCAGTACTTC.

The CDR3 reads CASRLPTGTNYGYTF. The CDR3 DNA sequence: TGTGCAAGTCGCTTACCTACAGGGACTAACTATGGCTACACCTTC. V and J are TRBV12-2 and TRBJ1-2; the listed D gene, TRBD1, was not tested against the DNA. TRBV12-2 is marked as a pseudogene. This CDR3 region has 15 residues.

This chain joins TRBV6-1 and TRBJ1-2; D is possibly TRBD1 (6 bases). From germline, CDR1 is MNHNS and CDR2 SASEGT. The CDR3 contains 17 residues. V lost 2 bases and J lost 8, with 24 bases in between. CDR3 bases: TGTGCCAGCAGTGAATATCTGGCAGGGGCTGATCTATGGGGCTACACCTTC. Translation gives CASSEYLAGADLWGYTF.

The chain combines TRBV7-6 with TRBJ2-7; 8 nucleotides line up with TRBD1. Unmatched junction bases numbered 4, after V lost 4 bases and J lost 2 bases. This CDR3 has 14 residues. CDR1 is SGHVS, CDR2 FNYEAQ, per germline. This CDR3 reads CASSSGQVAYEQYF. The DNA of the CDR3 is TGTGCCAGCAGCTCGGGACAGGTGGCCTACGAGCAGTACTTC. Full variable domain (outside the CDR3, taken from reference TRBV7-6 and TRBJ2-7): GAGVSQSPRYKVTKRGQDVALRCDPISGHVSLYWYRQALGQGPEFLTYFNYEAQQDKSGLPNDRFSAERPEGSISTLTIQRTEQRDSAMYRCASSSGQVAYEQYFGPGTRLTVT.

This clone has just a few counts. V is TRBV7-9 and J is TRBJ1-6, with D possibly matching TRBD1 (5 bases). Trimming took 0 bases from V and 12 from J, leaving 9 bases between them. This CDR3 has 13 residues. Germline CDR1 SEHNR, CDR2 FQNEAQ (reference sequence). The CDR3 reads CASSLAWGEPLHF. The CDR3, as DNA: TGTGCCAGCAGCTTAGCGTGGGGGGAACCCCTCCACTTT.

CDR3 loop: CASSQRRRAGTDTQYF. CDR3 nucleotides: TGTGCCAGCAGTCAACGGAGGAGGGCTGGCACAGATACGCAGTATTTT. This chain connects TRBV25-1 to TRBJ2-3, with a tentative D call TRBD2 (6 bases). Germline assignment: CDR1 MGHDK and CDR2 SYGVNS. The CDR3 length is 16 residues. Trimming removed 5 bases at V and 1 base at J, with 16 bases between. Drawing the rest from reference TRBV25-1 and TRBJ2-3, the complete variable domain is EADIYQTPRYLVIGTGKKITLECSQTMGHDKMYWYQQDPGMELHLIHYSYGVNSTEKGDLSSESTVSRIRTEHFPLTLESARPSHTSQYLCASSQRRRAGTDTQYFGPGTRLTVL.

Written as DNA, the CDR3 is TGTGCCACCAGCAGAGCCCTTCGGTACGGCTACACCTTC. This gives the protein CATSRALRYGYTF. The rearrangement uses TRBV15 and TRBJ1-2; D uncertain. Germline V gives CDR1 LNHNV, CDR2 YYDKDF (reference sequence). The V gene lost 1 base and the J gene lost 8 bases, with 11 bases spanning the gap. CDR3 size: 13 residues.

The rearrangement uses TRBV24-1 and TRBJ2-1; 11 bases are a match to TRBD2. The V gene's germline CDR1 is KGHDR and CDR2 SFDVKD. The CDR3 has 16 amino acids. The V segment lost 3 bases and the J segment 6 bases; nucleotides outside the gene matches: 6. DNA of the CDR3: TGTGCCACCAGTGATGTTAGCGGGAGGGCCCGCAATGAGCAGTTCTTC. Its translation is CATSDVSGRARNEQFF.

The J gene is TRBJ1-5, the V gene TRBV27; D gene ambiguous. The CDR3 is 17 residues long. Germline CDR1 reads MNHEY; CDR2 reads SMNVEV (reference sequence). The V end lost 1 base, the J end lost 0 bases, and 13 bases lay between the germline ends. CDR3 residues: CASSLFSPGYSNQPQHF. Written as DNA, the CDR3 is TGTGCCAGCAGTTTATTCAGTCCAGGTTATAGCAATCAGCCCCAGCATTTT.

The V and J genes are TRBV7-2 and TRBJ2-4; D might be TRBD1 (5 bases). Germline CDR1 reads SGHTA; CDR2 reads FQGNSA. The CDR3 totals 16 residues. V was clipped by 0 bases and J by 8 bases, with 17 bases between them. The CDR3 DNA reads TGTGCCAGCAGCTTAGCTCAGACAGACGGGTTTGACATTCAGTACTTC. This sequence encodes CASSLAQTDGFDIQYF.

The rearrangement joins TRBV25-1 to TRBJ1-1, with 9 bases matching TRBD1. Germline trimming cut 5 bases from V and 4 bases from J; bases unmatched to any gene: 2. The CDR3 is made up of 13 amino acids. CDR1 and CDR2 (germline): MGHDK, SYGVNS. CDR3 sequence reads: CASSLTGGTEAFF. The CDR3 DNA reads as TGTGCCAGCAGTTTGACAGGGGGCACTGAAGCTTTCTTT.

The rearrangement links TRBV27 to TRBJ1-2, with 10 positions matching TRBD1. This CDR3 has 16 amino acids. Germline V gene data show CDR1 as MNHEY and CDR2 as SMNVEV (reference sequence). Trimming took 6 bases from V and 5 from J; bases not matched to a gene: 12. Here the CDR3 DNA reads TGTGCCAGCAGCCCCCCGGGACAGGGGACTTTATATGGCTACACCTTC. It specifies CASSPPGQGTLYGYTF.

The rearrangement joins TRBV18 to TRBJ2-7; 13 nucleotides line up with TRBD2. Germline trimming cut 0 bases from V and 6 bases from J; bases unmatched to any gene: 5. This CDR3 is built from 16 residues. Germline V gene data show CDR1 as KGHSH and CDR2 as LQKENI. The CDR3 region has the DNA TGTGCCAGCTCACCACCGTGGACTAGCGGGAGTCTCGAGCAGTACTTC. Translation: CASSPPWTSGSLEQYF. Based on the CDR3 plus reference TRBV18 and TRBJ2-7, the full variable domain is NAGVMQNPRHLVRRRGQEARLRCSPMKGHSHVYWYRQLPEEGLKFMVYLQKENIIDESGMPKERFSAEFPKEGPSILRIQQVVRGDSAAYFCASSPPWTSGSLEQYFGPGTRLTVT.

This clone was seen repeatedly, ten times or more. This sequence joins TRBV9 and TRBJ2-1; 12 positions match TRBD2. This CDR3 spans 18 amino acids. CDR1 SGDLS and CDR2 YYNGEE come from the germline V gene. With 1 base clipped from V and 4 bases from J, the junction kept 9 bases outside the gene matches. CDR3 amino acids: CASSVRSSGGAWYNEQFF. Here the CDR3 DNA reads TGTGCCAGCAGCGTAAGGTCTAGCGGGGGGGCTTGGTACAATGAGCAGTTCTTC.

The chain uses TRBV2 and TRBJ1-2, with 9 nucleotides matching TRBD1. Germline V CDR1 and CDR2: SNHLY, FYNNEI. V was pared by 5 bases and J by 5 bases, with 12 bases of the junction left unmatched. This CDR3 has 16 residues. CDR3: CASSLLTGGTRYGYTF. The CDR3 DNA is TGTGCCAGCAGTCTATTAACAGGGGGCACTCGGTATGGCTACACCTTC.

The chain's CDR3 is CASSLAGQSETQYF. CDR3 nucleotides: TGCGCCAGCAGCTTGGCGGGACAGTCGGAGACCCAGTACTTC. This chain joins TRBV5-1 and TRBJ2-5; 7 bases agree with TRBD1. The trim removed 0 bases at V and 5 bases at J, leaving 4 bases unmatched. CDR3 length equals 14 residues. Germline V lookup: CDR1 SGHRS, CDR2 YFSETQ.

This clone came up a few times. The rearrangement links TRBV27 to TRBJ1-6; a possible D gene is TRBD1 (5 bases). The CDR3 covers 18 residues. V lost 2 bases and J lost 0, with 14 bases in between. Per the germline V gene, CDR1 is MNHEY and CDR2 is SMNVEV (reference sequence). The CDR3 nucleotides are TGTGCCAGCAGTTTAAGGGGTTCGAGGAGCTCCTATAATTCACCCCTCCACTTT. Its protein is CASSLRGSRSSYNSPLHF.

The chain recombines TRBV7-2 with TRBJ2-5, with 14 bases identical to TRBD2. The CDR3 is made up of 17 amino acids. V was clipped by 5 bases and J by 1 base; unmatched bases: 6. Germline V CDR1 and CDR2: SGHTA, FQGNSA. The chain's CDR3 is CASSHGLAGGLQETQYF. Here the CDR3 DNA reads TGTGCCAGCAGCCACGGACTAGCGGGGGGCCTCCAAGAGACCCAGTACTTC.

The chain recombines TRBV5-1 with TRBJ2-1; tentatively, D is TRBD1 (5 bases). Germline values: CDR1 SGHRS, CDR2 YFSETQ. V shed 7 bases and J shed 4 bases, with 21 bases lying between them. The CDR3 consists of 16 residues. For the CDR3, the DNA is TGCGCCAGCTTCCACAGGCCAGTGCGGCCTTACAATGAGCAGTTCTTC. This codes for CASFHRPVRPYNEQFF.

Only one count was recorded for this clone. V gene TRBV6-4 combines with J gene TRBJ2-3; possible D gene TRBD1, 5 bases. The V gene's germline CDR1 is MRHNA and CDR2 SNTAGT. The CDR3 is 17 amino acids. V lost 5 bases, J lost 2 bases, and 20 bases lay in between. CDR3 in amino acids: CASSSEPQGLATDTQYF. In nucleotides, the CDR3 is TGTGCCAGCAGTTCCGAACCCCAGGGTTTAGCCACAGATACGCAGTATTTT.

This chain uses TRBV5-6 with TRBJ1-1; 7 nucleotides match TRBD1. The CDR3 is 15 residues long. Germline values: CDR1 SGHDT, CDR2 YYEEEE. V lost 1 base, J lost 1 base, and 4 bases stayed unmatched. CDR3 region: CASSLIQGSNTEAFF. In nucleotides, the CDR3 is TGTGCCAGCAGCTTGATACAGGGGTCGAACACTGAAGCTTTCTTT.

Turning to this clone: The identical CDR3 is also encoded by other nucleotide sequences in the sample. This chain joins TRBV5-1 and TRBJ1-3, with 7 bases fitting TRBD1. CDR1 and CDR2 (germline): SGHRS, YFSETQ. V lost 0 bases to trimming and J lost 4 bases; unmatched junction nucleotides: 1. The CDR3 is 14 amino acids. The CDR3: CASSLGTGGNTIYF. DNA of the CDR3: TGCGCCAGCAGCTTGGGGACAGGAGGAAACACCATATATTTT.

This chain links TRBV18 with TRBJ1-5, with 7 bases aligning to TRBD1. Per germline, CDR1 KGHSH and CDR2 LQKENI. V trimming: 6 bases; J trimming: 4 bases; junction bases outside the gene matches: 3. CDR3 length: 13 residues. The CDR3 DNA reads TGTGCCAGCTCCCGGGGACAGAATCAGCCCCAGCATTTT. Translation gives CASSRGQNQPQHF.